This T cell receptor beta chain was found in a study of tumor-infiltrating lymphocytes in localized non-small cell lung cancer. Clones were read by immunoSEQ multiplex PCR, and TCRdb kept only the in-frame ones, dropping some. Counted here are over 10,000 clones, approximately 70% occurring once; the ten biggest clones make up 9.5% to 12%. The CDR3 is made up of 14 amino acids. J was trimmed by 4 bases and V by 0 bases; bases with no gene match: 3. CDR1 is SGHRS, CDR2 YFSETQ, per germline. This clone was picked up one time. This sequence originates from a human donor with non-small cell lung cancer. Material: uninvolved lung tissue not adjacent to the tumor. This chain joins TRBV5-1 and TRBJ1-1, with TRBD1 matching 7 bases. The DNA of the CDR3 is TGCGCCAGCAGCTTGGCAGCAGGGGGCACTGAAGCTTTCTTT. Protein: CASSLAAGGTEAFF.